Reported below is one T cell receptor (beta chain). A few counts support this clone. Its antigen target is currently unknown. One junction end disagrees with the germline gene, perhaps due to a read error. The entry originates in a study of cytomegalovirus exposure and HLA in healthy donors (dated 2017 in TCRdb). Study-level background: An earlier analysis of approximately 640 of the donors reported approximately 300 Gb of sequence data and 117 million unique TCR beta sequences from about 179 million T cells. About 330 gigabases of sequencing data and around 80 million unique TCR sequences made up an early release that covered 640 HLA-typed donors. Among the roughly 380 genotyped donors, about 85% belonged to the genetic ancestry cluster associated with self-reported Caucasian donors. The aim of the study was to test whether cataloging public T cell receptors could identify signatures of past pathogen exposure. Using immunosequencing, the study profiled T cell repertoires from around 670 subjects and related those repertoires to cytomegalovirus serostatus. Besides the first cohort of more than 650 subjects, a separate validation cohort made up of roughly 130 different subjects was used. The study combined high-throughput TCR immunosequencing, statistical association of individual TCRs with disease status, and machine learning to predict cytomegalovirus infection status. A later analysis re-examined previously published TCR beta repertoires from hundreds of donors and added high-resolution HLA genotyping to investigate patterns of TCR occurrence. Rather than using new phenotypic data, the later analysis identified candidate immune exposures from TCR beta sequences and from how often those sequences occurred across donors. To decide whether each TCR beta V gene segment behaved as functional or pseudogenic, an earlier analysis of fewer than 750 of the donors relied on high-throughput TCR beta sequencing. Donor age, sex, ethnicity and CMV serostatus were compiled alongside the repertoire data. Genome-wide SNP genotypes for about 60% of the roughly 700 donors were used in a later genetic analysis, which treated that subset as a discovery cohort. All discovery cohort repertoires had been generated on a single sequencing platform. Class I and class II HLA loci were covered by the typing at four-digit resolution. The number of typed donors differed by locus: about 620-640 for A, B, C, DRB1 and DQB1; about 520 for DQA1; roughly 600 for DPA1; and roughly 450 for DPB1. Four or five DR-DQ haplotypes were handled as single units for association and clustering because linkage in the cohort was strong. Among a few hundred genotyped donors of the cohort, an average of around 240,000 unique TCR beta nucleotide sequences were sequenced per donor, roughly 20% of them non-productive. Beyond this particular receptor, the publication reports: About 17 rarely observed V segments, including chromosome 9 orphons, were excluded from the earlier analysis of several hundred of the donors because counts were too low. A later analysis found that most CMV-associated TCR beta chains appeared HLA-restricted, with HLA associations seemingly driven largely by CMV exposure. A later analysis found that TCR association rates varied across HLA loci, with DRB1 alleles showing the most associated TCRs and HLA-C alleles the fewest. In vitro tests confirmed that three of the cytomegalovirus-associated TCR beta chains recognize cytomegalovirus antigens. According to a later genetic analysis, donors in an Asian-associated ancestry cluster had fewer N-insertions in productive TCRs than the approximately 700-donor mean. Immune exposure information for the cohort was limited to CMV serostatus. Sequencing depth was assumed to be roughly uniform across donors in the presence/absence analyses, though that assumption may not hold. A later analysis reported that several top co-occurrence clusters appeared linked to parvovirus B19, influenza, CMV and Epstein-Barr virus. Because the 87-base-pair reads could not distinguish some IMGT-functional V segments, including TRBV6-2 and TRBV6-3, those segments were excluded. Assigning TCR associations to individual alleles was difficult when HLA alleles, especially DR and DQ, strongly co-occurred. In a later analysis, some 18,000 TCR beta sequences were associated with specific HLA alleles at a false discovery rate of 0.05. Linkage disequilibrium might explain the correlated functional status among segregating V segments, but an unknown experimental factor could not be ruled out. A further reported finding was that TCR beta sequences accurately predicted the HLA-A and HLA-B alleles for most subjects in the first cohort. A cluster of highly shared sequence variants was judged likely to represent a technical artifact of the sequencing pipeline. The classifier was reported to diagnose cytomegalovirus status with high specificity and sensitivity in both the original cohort and the validation cohort. While some public TCRs were present in many individuals, most TCR sequences turned up only very rarely across donors. In the study, around 150 TCR beta chains were listed as associated with cytomegalovirus. Only TCR beta chains were sequenced in this cohort, and the absence of alpha or paired-chain data limited detectable features. A later genetic analysis associated a missense DCLRE1C variant with V-gene and J-gene trimming of TCR beta chains, and an independent cohort replicated the association. An earlier analysis of around 500 of the donors showed that most TCR beta V segments appeared in productive rearrangements either about 87% or about 30% of the time, which broadly matched IMGT annotations. Because some donors lacked HLA typing at each locus, the association tests relied only on the typed subset. In a later analysis, HLA-associated TCR beta chains were found to be more clonally expanded and to have lower generation probabilities than equally common non-associated chains. The authors suggested that the approach could potentially be extended to other disease states and immunological phenotypes.

The method behind the library was the immunoSEQ multiplex PCR assay. For the multiplex PCR, a mixture combining 60 forward primers for TCR Vbeta segments and 13 reverse primers for TCR Jbeta segments was used. A multiplex PCR assay on genomic DNA amplified the CDR3 region of rearranged TCR beta genes. Amplified TCR beta libraries were sequenced as 87-base-pair reads on the Illumina HiSeq System. The authors processed their data as follows. Across the roughly 640 repertoires, a later analysis counted 78 million or so unique TCR beta chains, around 11 million of which were shared by at least two donors. A nearest-neighbor algorithm error-corrected the raw reads and collapsed the reads into unique sequences, merging closely related sequences to remove PCR and sequencing errors. CDR3 sequences were aligned to IMGT reference sequences to assign V, D and J gene segments. For a sequence to be retained, a match of at least six nucleotides to both a V gene segment and a J gene segment was required. Rearrangements were classified as productive when the CDR3 lacked stop codons and remained in frame with V and J, and all other rearrangements were classified as non-productive. Following IMGT convention, CDR3 was defined as the stretch from the second conserved V-encoded cysteine up to the conserved J-encoded phenylalanine. In an earlier analysis of 550 to 650 of the donors, sequences lacking an unambiguous match to a single V gene segment were excluded. In an earlier analysis of 450 to 700 of the donors, V segments were called functional above 56.7% productive rearrangements and were called segregating when the between-donor standard deviation exceeded 5%. A statistical classification framework was built to diagnose cytomegalovirus status from the catalog of TCR beta chain sequences. A later analysis assigned V and J genes by comparing TCR nucleotide sequences with IMGT/GENE-DB human TR gene sequences. The TCRdist pipeline was used in a later analysis to assign CDR3 sequences and most-parsimonious VDJ recombination scenarios. In a later analysis, every TCR beta chain was defined by the combination of its CDR3 amino acid sequence and its V-gene family, and reads without a unique V-gene family were dropped. To address suspected cross-contamination and a sequencing artifact, a later analysis removed approximately 600 highly shared, low-generation-probability nucleotide sequences. A later analysis calculated a clonal expansion index for each public chain from normalized within-repertoire ranks of inferred template counts. A later analysis computed generation probabilities with a VDJ recombination model fitted to out-of-frame rearrangements, and checked the results against IGoR. In a later analysis, TCR-TCR, TCR-HLA and TCR-CMV co-occurrence was scored with hypergeometric tests, and a repertoire-size bias correction was applied to TCR pairs. A later analysis estimated false discovery rates by permuting HLA or CMV assignments 20 times. A later analysis grouped co-occurring TCRs with DBSCAN, adding TCRdist sequence similarity when clustering within HLA-allele-positive subsets. Repertoires with fewer than 30,000 or more than 120,000 public chains were left out of co-occurrence clustering, as were four to six repertoires with anomalous nucleotide sharing. Not all clones reach the TCRdb copy of this immuneACCESS table, which keeps in-frame sequences only. Checked studies attribute under half of the gap to unresolved V genes and leave the rest unexplained. V and J calls and clone size come straight from that table; D and trimming were deduced from the DNA. This sample gives about 200,000 clones in total; approximately 80% of them show up just once. Under 3% of the sample lies in the top ten.

In total, fewer than 750 healthy bone marrow donors made up the cohort. At the time of sampling, every cohort member was nominally healthy, though immune exposures that went unrecorded were likely present. The donor tested CMV seronegative, placing the donor among the approximately 360 seronegative members of the cohort. A peripheral blood sample was provided by each donor, and peripheral blood mononuclear cells were used for TCR beta sequencing. The Qiagen DNeasy Blood Extraction Kit was used to extract genomic DNA from the blood cell samples. Taken from the germline V gene (reference sequence), the CDR1 and CDR2 loops are LNHDA and SQIVND. Its CDR3 holds 13 amino acids, cysteine through phenylalanine. Only the CDR3 DNA is retained, 39 bases long and in frame from the first base.

This TCR was sampled from a woman younger than 45 in good health and CMV-seronegative. The chain couples TRBV19 to TRBJ1-2, with the D gene not clear enough to name. The sample was PBMCs. DNA sequence: TGTGCCAGTAGTATTAACAGCGACTATGGCTACCCCTTC. Protein translation: CASSINSDYGYPF.